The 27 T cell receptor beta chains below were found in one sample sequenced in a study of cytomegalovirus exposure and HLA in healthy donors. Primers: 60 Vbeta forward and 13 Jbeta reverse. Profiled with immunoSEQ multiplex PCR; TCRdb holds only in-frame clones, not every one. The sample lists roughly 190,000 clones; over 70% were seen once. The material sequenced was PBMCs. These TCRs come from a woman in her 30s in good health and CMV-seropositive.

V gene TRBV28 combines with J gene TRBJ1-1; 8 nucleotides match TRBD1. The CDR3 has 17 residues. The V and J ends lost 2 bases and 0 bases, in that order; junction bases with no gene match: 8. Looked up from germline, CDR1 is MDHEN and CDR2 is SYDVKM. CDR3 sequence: CASSLGQGWAMNTEAFF. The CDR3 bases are TGTGCCAGCAGTTTAGGACAGGGCTGGGCGATGAACACTGAAGCTTTCTTT.

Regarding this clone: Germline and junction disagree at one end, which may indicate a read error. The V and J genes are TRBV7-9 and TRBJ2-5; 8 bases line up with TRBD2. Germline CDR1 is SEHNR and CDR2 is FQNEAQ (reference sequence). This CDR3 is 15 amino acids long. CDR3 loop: CSSSIPAGEGETQYF. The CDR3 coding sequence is TGTTCCAGCAGCATACCAGCGGGAGAGGGGGAGACCCAGTACTTC.

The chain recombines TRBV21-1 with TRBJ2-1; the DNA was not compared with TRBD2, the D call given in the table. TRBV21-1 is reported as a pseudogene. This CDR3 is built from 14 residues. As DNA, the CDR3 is TGTGCCAGCAGAGGAGGGCGGGCTAGCAATGAGCAGTTCTTC. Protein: CASRGGRASNEQFF.

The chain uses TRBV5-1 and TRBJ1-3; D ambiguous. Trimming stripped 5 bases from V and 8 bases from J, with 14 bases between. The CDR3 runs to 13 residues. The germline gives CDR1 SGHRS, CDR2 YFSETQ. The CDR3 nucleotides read TGCGCCAGCAGAGAAGCCCTCGGTGACACCATATATTTT. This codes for CASREALGDTIYF. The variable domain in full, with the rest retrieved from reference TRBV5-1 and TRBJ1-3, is KAGVTQTPRYLIKTRGQQVTLSCSPISGHRSVSWYQQTPGQGLQFLFEYFSETQRNKGNFPGRFSGRQFSNSRSEMNVSTLELGDSALYLCASREALGDTIYFGEGSWLTVV.

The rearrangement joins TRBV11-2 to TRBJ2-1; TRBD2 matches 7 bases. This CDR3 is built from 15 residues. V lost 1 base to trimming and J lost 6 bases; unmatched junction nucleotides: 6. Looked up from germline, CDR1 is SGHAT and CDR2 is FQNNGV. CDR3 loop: CASSLVFAGVNEQFF. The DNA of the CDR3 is TGTGCCAGCAGCTTAGTCTTTGCGGGGGTCAATGAGCAGTTCTTC.

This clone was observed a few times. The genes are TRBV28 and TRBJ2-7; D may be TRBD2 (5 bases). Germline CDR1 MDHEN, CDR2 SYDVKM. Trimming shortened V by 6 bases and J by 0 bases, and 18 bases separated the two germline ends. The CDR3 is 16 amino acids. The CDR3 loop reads CASSLITGIGSYEQYF. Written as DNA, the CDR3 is TGTGCCAGCAGCCTGATAACGGGGATAGGCTCCTACGAGCAGTACTTC.

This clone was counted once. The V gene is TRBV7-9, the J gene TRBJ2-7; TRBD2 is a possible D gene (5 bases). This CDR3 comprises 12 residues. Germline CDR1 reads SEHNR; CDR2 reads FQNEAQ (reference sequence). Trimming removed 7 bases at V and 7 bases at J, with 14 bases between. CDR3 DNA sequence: TGTGCCAGCACACGGGAACGATCTGAGCAGTACTTC. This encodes CASTRERSEQYF.

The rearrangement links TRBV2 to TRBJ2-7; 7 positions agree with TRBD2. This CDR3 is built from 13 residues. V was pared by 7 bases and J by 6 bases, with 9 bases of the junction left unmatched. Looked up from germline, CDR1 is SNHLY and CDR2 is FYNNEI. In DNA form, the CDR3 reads TGTGCCAGCAAAATCAACACGGGGGGCGAGCAGTACTTC. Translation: CASKINTGGEQYF.

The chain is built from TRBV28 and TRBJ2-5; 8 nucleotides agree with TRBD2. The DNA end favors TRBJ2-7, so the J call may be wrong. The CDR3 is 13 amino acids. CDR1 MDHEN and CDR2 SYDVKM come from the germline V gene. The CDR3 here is CASSLAGGYEQYF. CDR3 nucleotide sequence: TGTGCCAGCAGTTTAGCGGGAGGCTACGAGCAGTACTTC.

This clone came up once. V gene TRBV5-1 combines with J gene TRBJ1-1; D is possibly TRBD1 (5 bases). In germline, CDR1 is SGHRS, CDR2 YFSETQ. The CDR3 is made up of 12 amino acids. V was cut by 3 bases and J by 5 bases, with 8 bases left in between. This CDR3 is CASSSQGTEAFF. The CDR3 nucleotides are TGCGCCAGCAGCTCTCAGGGAACTGAAGCTTTCTTT. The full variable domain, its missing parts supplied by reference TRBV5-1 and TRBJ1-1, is KAGVTQTPRYLIKTRGQQVTLSCSPISGHRSVSWYQQTPGQGLQFLFEYFSETQRNKGNFPGRFSGRQFSNSRSEMNVSTLELGDSALYLCASSSQGTEAFFGQGTRLTVV.

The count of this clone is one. Here the CDR3 DNA reads TGCGCCAGCAGCGTACTAGCGGGAGGTCTCGGCAATGAGCAGTTCTTC. Protein sequence: CASSVLAGGLGNEQFF. This rearrangement joins TRBV5-1 to TRBJ2-1; 12 bases match TRBD2. The CDR3 extends over 16 amino acids. Germline trimming cut 4 bases from V and 6 bases from J; bases unmatched to any gene: 8. Germline loops: CDR1 SGHRS, CDR2 YFSETQ.

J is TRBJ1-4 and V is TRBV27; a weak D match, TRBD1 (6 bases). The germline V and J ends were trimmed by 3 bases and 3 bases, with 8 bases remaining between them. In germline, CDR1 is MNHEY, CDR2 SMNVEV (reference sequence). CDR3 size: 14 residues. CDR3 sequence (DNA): TGTGCCAGCAGTTTTTGGGGGCCTAATGAAAAACTGTTTTTT. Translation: CASSFWGPNEKLFF.

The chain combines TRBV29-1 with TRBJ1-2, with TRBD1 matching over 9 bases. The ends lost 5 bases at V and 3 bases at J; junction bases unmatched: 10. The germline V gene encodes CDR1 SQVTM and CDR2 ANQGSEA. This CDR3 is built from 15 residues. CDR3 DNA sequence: TGCAGCGTTTATCATTTCCGGGACAGGGACTATGGCTACACCTTC. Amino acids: CSVYHFRDRDYGYTF.

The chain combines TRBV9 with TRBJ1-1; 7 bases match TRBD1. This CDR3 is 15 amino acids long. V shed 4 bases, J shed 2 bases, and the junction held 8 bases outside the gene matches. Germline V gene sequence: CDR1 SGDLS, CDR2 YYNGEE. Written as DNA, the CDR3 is TGTGCCAGCAGCCCGCGACAGGGCGGAAACACTGAAGCTTTCTTT. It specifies CASSPRQGGNTEAFF.

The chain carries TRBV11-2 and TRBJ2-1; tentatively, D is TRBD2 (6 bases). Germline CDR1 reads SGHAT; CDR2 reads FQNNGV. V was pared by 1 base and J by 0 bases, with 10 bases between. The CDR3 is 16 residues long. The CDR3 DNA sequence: TGTGCCAGCAGCTTAGTTGACGGGAGCTCCTACAATGAGCAGTTCTTC. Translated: CASSLVDGSSYNEQFF.

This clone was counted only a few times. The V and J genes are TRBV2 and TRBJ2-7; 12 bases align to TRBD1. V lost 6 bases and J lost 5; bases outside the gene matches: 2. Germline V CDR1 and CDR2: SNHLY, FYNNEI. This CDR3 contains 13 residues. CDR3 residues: CASRGTGGDEQYF. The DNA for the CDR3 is TGTGCCAGCAGGGGGACAGGGGGCGACGAGCAGTACTTC.

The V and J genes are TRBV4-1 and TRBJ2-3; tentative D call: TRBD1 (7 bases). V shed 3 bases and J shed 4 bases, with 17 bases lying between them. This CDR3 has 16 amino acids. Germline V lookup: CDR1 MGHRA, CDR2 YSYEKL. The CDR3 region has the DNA TGCGCCAGCAGCCACCCTAGGACAGGAGGGGCAGATACGCAGTATTTT. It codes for CASSHPRTGGADTQYF.

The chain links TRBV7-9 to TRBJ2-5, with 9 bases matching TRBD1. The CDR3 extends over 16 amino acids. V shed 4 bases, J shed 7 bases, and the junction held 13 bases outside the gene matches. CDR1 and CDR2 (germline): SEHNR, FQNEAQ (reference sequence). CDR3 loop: CASSSNSGTGPGTQYF. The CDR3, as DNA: TGTGCCAGCAGCTCCAACTCCGGGACAGGGCCAGGGACCCAGTACTTC. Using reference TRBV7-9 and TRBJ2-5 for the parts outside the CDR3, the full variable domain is DTGVSQNPRHKITKRGQNVTFRCDPISEHNRLYWYRQTLGQGPEFLTYFQNEAQLEKSRLLSDRFSAERPKGSFSTLEIQRTEQGDSAMYLCASSSNSGTGPGTQYFGPGTRLLVL.

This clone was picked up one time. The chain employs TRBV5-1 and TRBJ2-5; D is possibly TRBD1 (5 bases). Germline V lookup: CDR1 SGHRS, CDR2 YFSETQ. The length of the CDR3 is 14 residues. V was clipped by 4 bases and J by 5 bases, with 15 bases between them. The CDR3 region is CASSLDRGWETQYF. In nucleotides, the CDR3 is TGCGCCAGCAGCCTCGACAGAGGATGGGAGACCCAGTACTTC.

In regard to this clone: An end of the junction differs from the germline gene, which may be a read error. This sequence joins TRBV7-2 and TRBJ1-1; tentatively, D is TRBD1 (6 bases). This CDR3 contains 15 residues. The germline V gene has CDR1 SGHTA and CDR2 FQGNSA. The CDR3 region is CASGLELGMDREAFF. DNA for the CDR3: TGTGCCAGCGGCTTAGAGCTAGGAATGGACAGAGAAGCTTTCTTT. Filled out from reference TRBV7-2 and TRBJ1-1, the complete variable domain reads GAGVSQSPSNKVTEKGKDVELRCDPISGHTALYWYRQSLGQGLEFLIYFQGNSAPDKSGLPSDRFSAERTGGSVSTLTIQRTQQEDSAVYLCASGLELGMDREAFFGQGTRLTVV.

The CDR3: CASRPSRGSYEQYF. Here the CDR3 DNA reads TGTGCCAGCAGACCTAGCCGTGGGTCCTACGAGCAGTACTTC. This rearrangement joins TRBV6-5 to TRBJ2-7, with a possible D match to TRBD2 (5 bases). Germline CDR1 and CDR2: MNHEY and SVGAGI. This CDR3 spans 14 amino acids. The V gene lost 6 bases and the J gene lost 1 base, with 13 bases spanning the gap.

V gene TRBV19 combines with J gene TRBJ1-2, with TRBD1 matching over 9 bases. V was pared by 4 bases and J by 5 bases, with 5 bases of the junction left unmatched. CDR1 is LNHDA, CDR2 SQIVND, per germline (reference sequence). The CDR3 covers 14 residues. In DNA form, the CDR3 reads TGTGCCAGTAGTACCTCGACAGGGGGTTATGGCTACACCTTC. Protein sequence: CASSTSTGGYGYTF. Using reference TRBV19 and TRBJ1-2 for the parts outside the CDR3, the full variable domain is DGGITQSPKYLFRKEGQNVTLSCEQNLNHDAMYWYRQDPGQGLRLIYYSQIVNDFQKGDIAEGYSVSREKKESFPLTVTSAQKNPTAFYLCASSTSTGGYGYTFGSGTRLTVV.

The CDR3 sequence: CASSLGGRATDTQYF. The DNA for the CDR3 is TGTGCCAGCAGTTTGGGCGGGAGGGCCACAGATACGCAGTATTTT. The chain recombines TRBV6-5 with TRBJ2-3; 9 nucleotides line up with TRBD2. Trimming cost V 4 bases and J 2 bases; bases outside gene matches: 4. CDR3 length: 15 amino acids. Per germline, CDR1 MNHEY and CDR2 SVGAGI.

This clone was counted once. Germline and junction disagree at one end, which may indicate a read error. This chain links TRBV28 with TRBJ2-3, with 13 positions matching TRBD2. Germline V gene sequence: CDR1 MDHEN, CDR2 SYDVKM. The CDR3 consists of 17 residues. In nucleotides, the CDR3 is TGTGCCAGCAGTGACAGGACTAGCGGGAGCAGCATAGATACGCAGTATTTT. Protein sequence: CASSDRTSGSSIDTQYF.

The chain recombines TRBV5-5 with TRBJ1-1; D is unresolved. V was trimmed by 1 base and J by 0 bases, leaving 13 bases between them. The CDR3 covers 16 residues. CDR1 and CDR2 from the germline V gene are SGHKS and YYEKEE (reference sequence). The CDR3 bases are TGTGCCAGCAGCTTGCGTCAGTCCATGATGAACACTGAAGCTTTCTTT. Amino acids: CASSLRQSMMNTEAFF.

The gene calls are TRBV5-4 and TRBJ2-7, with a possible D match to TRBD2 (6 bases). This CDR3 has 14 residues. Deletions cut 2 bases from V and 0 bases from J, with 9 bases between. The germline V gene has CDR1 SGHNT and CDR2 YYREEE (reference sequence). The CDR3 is CASSLRGVSYEQYF. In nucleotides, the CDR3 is TGTGCCAGCAGCTTACGCGGGGTCTCCTACGAGCAGTACTTC. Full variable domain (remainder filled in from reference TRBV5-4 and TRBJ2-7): ETGVTQSPTHLIKTRGQQVTLRCSSQSGHNTVSWYQQALGQGPQFIFQYYREEENGRGNFPPRFSGLQFPNYSSELNVNALELDDSALYLCASSLRGVSYEQYFGPGTRLTVT.

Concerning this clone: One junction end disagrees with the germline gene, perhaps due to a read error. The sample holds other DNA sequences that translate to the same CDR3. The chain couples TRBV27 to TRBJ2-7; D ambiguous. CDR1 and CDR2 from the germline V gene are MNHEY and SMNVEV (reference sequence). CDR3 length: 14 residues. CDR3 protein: CASSPTYNSYEQYF. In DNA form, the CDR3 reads TGCGCCAGCAGTCCGACTTACAACTCCTACGAGCAGTACTTC.